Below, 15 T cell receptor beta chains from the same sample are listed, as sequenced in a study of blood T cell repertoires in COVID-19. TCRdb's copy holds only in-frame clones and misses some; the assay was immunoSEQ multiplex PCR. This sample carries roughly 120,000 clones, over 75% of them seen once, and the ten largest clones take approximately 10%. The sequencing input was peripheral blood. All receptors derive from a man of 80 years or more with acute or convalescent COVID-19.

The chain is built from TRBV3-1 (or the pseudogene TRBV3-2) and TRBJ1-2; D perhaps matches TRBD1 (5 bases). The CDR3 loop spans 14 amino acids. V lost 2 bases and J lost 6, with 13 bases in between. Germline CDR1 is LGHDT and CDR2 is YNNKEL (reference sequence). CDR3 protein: CASSQLAGYDGYTF. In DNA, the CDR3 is TGTGCCAGCAGCCAACTCGCAGGGTACGATGGCTACACCTTC.

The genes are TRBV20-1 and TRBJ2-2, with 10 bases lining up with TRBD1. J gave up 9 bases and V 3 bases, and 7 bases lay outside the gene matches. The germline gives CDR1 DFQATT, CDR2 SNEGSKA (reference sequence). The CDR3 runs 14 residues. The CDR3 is CSASRDRGAWELFF. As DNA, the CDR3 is TGCAGTGCTAGTAGGGACAGGGGTGCTTGGGAGCTGTTTTTT.

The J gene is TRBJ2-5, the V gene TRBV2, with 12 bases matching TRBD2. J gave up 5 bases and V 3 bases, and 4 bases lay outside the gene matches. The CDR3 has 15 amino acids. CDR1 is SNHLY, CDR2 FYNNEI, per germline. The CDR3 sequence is CASSETSGRGETQYF. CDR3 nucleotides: TGTGCCAGCAGTGAGACTAGCGGGAGAGGGGAGACCCAGTACTTC. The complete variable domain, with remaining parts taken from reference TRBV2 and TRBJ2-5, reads EPEVTQTPSHQVTQMGQEVILRCVPISNHLYFYWYRQILGQKVEFLVSFYNNEISEKSEIFDDQFSVERPDGSNFTLKIRSTKLEDSAMYFCASSETSGRGETQYFGPGTRLLVL.

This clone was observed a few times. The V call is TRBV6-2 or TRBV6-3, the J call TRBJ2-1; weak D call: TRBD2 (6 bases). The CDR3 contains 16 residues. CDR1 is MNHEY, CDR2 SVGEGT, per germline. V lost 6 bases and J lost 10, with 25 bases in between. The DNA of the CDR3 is TGTGCCAGCAGCTTATTTAATAGGGGCGCACGGGGGGAGCAGTTCTTC. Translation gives CASSLFNRGARGEQFF.

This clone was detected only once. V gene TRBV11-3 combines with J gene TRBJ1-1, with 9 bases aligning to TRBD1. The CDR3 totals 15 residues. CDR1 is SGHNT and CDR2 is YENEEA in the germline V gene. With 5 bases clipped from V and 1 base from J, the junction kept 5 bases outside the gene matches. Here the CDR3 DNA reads TGTGCCAGCAGCGCGGGACAGGGCCCGAACACTGAAGCTTTCTTT. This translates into CASSAGQGPNTEAFF.

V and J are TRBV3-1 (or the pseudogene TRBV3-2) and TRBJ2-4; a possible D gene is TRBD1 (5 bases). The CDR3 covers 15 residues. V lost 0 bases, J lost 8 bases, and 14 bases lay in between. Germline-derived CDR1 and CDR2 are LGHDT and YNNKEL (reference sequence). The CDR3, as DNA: TGTGCCAGCAGCCAAGATGGCGGTTTAGGGGACATTCAGTACTTC. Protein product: CASSQDGGLGDIQYF.

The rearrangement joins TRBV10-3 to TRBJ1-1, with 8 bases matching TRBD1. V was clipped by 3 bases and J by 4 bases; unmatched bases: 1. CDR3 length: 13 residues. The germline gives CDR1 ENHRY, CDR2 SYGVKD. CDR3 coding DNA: TGTGCCATCAGTGACACAGGGGGCACTGAAGCTTTCTTT. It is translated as CAISDTGGTEAFF.

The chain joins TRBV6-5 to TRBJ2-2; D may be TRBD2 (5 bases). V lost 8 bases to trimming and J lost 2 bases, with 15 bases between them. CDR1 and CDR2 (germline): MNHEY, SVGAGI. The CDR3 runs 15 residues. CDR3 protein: CASQTSGVNTGELFF. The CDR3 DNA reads TGTGCCAGCCAAACCTCCGGGGTTAACACCGGGGAGCTGTTTTTT.

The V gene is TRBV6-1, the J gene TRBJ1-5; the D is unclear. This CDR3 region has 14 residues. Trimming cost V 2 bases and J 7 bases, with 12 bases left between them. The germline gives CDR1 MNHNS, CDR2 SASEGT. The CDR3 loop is CASSETTGGQPQHF. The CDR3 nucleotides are TGTGCCAGCAGTGAAACCACGGGAGGGCAGCCCCAGCATTTT.

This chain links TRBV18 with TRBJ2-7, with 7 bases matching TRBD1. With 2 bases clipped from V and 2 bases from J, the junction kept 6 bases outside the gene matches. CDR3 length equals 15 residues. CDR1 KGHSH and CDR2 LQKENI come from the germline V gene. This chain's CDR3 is CASSPETGRPYEQYF. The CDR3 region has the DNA TGTGCCAGCTCACCAGAGACAGGGCGCCCCTACGAGCAGTACTTC.

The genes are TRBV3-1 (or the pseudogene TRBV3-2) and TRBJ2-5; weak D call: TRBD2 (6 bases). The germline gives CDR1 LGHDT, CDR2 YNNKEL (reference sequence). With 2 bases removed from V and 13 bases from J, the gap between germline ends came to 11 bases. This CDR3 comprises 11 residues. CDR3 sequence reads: CASSQLQRAYF. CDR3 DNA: TGTGCCAGCAGCCAACTCCAGCGGGCGTACTTC.

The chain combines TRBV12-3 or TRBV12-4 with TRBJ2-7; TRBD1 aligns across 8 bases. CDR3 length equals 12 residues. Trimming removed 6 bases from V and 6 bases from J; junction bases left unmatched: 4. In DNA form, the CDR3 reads TGTGCCAGCAGAACAGGGACAGGCGAGCAGTACTTC. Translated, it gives CASRTGTGEQYF.

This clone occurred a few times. The CDR3 loop reads CAISREGGQYF. Written as DNA, the CDR3 is TGTGCCATCAGTCGAGAAGGGGGCCAGTACTTC. The V call is TRBV10-3, the J call TRBJ2-7; the match to TRBD1 covers 7 bases. CDR1 and CDR2 (germline): ENHRY, SYGVKD. CDR3 length: 11 residues. J gave up 10 bases and V 5 bases, and 5 bases lay outside the gene matches.

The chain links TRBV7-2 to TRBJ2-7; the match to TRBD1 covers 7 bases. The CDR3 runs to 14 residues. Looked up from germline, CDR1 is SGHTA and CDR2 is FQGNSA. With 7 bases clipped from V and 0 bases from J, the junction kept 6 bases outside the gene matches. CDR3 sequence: CASTPTGISYEQYF. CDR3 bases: TGTGCCAGCACCCCGACAGGGATCTCCTACGAGCAGTACTTC.

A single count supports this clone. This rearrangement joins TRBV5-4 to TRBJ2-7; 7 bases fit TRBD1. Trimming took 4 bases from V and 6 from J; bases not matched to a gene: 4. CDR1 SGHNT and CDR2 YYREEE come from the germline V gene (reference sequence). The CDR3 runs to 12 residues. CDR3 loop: CASSITGAEQYF. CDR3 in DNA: TGTGCCAGCAGCATAACAGGGGCCGAGCAGTACTTC.